A selection of T cell receptor beta chains follows, all from one sample in a study of T cell repertoires in cytomegalovirus infection. TCRdb independently ran MiXCR on the reads; one entry per CDR3 protein. The table includes roughly 350,000 distinct CDR3 sequences, about 35% detected once. For these receptors, no antigen is known. The material was cultured PBMCs, obtained from culture after CMV antigen stimulation. All receptors derive from a human donor in good health (CMV status not recorded). Some clones in this sample may be carry-over from other donors' samples. Both conserved end residues are part of each CDR3. Fields, in order: J gene, clone size, V gene, D gene, CDR3 protein, CDR3 DNA. The D gene is left open where the match is weak. Clone size is shown for a subset of rows, as once, few, many or a class of expanded clone.

>TRBJ2-3|-|TRBV2|-
CASRGSPSAWDTQYF
TGTGCCAGCAGGGGGAGCCCCTCGGCCTGGGATACGCAGTATTTT
>TRBJ2-1|few|TRBV15|TRBD2
CATSREALAGVNEQFF
TGTGCCACCAGCAGAGAAGCACTAGCGGGAGTTAATGAGCAGTTCTTC
>TRBJ1-4|few|TRBV5-4|TRBD1
CASSRGQGYNEKLFF
TGTGCCAGCAGCCGAGGACAGGGCTATAATGAAAAACTGTTTTTT
>TRBJ1-2|many|TRBV12-3/TRBV12-4|-
CASSQDRIYGYTF
TGTGCCAGCAGTCAGGACCGGATCTATGGCTACACCTTC
>TRBJ2-3|-|TRBV27|TRBD2
CASSTGLEGWDTQYF
TGTGCCAGCAGTACGGGACTAGAAGGTTGGGATACGCAGTATTTT
>TRBJ1-3|few|TRBV11-3|-
CASSLDDWMGNTIYF
TGTGCCAGCAGCTTAGATGACTGGATGGGAAACACCATATATTTT
>TRBJ2-5|-|TRBV29-1|TRBD2
CSVVRTSGSAWQETQYF
TGCAGCGTCGTCAGGACTAGCGGGTCGGCGTGGCAAGAGACCCAGTACTTC
>TRBJ1-2|many|TRBV7-2|-
CASSSTVGRAGYTF
TGTGCCAGCAGCTCGACCGTCGGCAGGGCTGGCTACACCTTC
>TRBJ2-7|-|TRBV19|TRBD2
CASSLVPTSGSFYEQYF
TGTGCCAGTAGCCTAGTCCCAACTAGCGGGAGCTTCTACGAGCAGTACTTC
>TRBJ1-1|-|TRBV12-3/TRBV12-4|-
CASSPRRGEAFF
TGTGCCAGCAGTCCTCGACGGGGTGAAGCTTTCTTT
>TRBJ2-1|-|TRBV7-9|-
CASSPGARVGLRHEQFF
TGTGCCAGCAGCCCAGGAGCCCGGGTGGGTTTACGCCATGAGCAGTTCTTC
>TRBJ1-1|-|TRBV6-5|TRBD1
CASSHASPTGPSTEAFF
TGTGCCAGCAGTCACGCCTCCCCGACAGGGCCTAGCACTGAAGCTTTCTTT
>TRBJ2-7|-|TRBV4-3|-
CASSQGYSSYEQYF
TGCGCCAGCAGCCAAGGGTACAGCTCCTACGAGCAGTACTTC
>TRBJ2-7|-|TRBV20-1|TRBD2
CSGRGEGGDEQYF
TGCAGTGGGAGAGGGGAGGGCGGGGACGAGCAGTACTTC
>TRBJ2-1|-|TRBV7-9|TRBD2
CASSLGVRTSGSSYNEQFF
TGTGCCAGCAGCTTAGGTGTGAGGACTAGCGGAAGCTCCTACAATGAGCAGTTCTTC
>TRBJ2-1|-|TRBV7-9|-
CASSLGWGHEQFF
TGTGCCAGCAGCTTAGGTTGGGGGCATGAGCAGTTCTTC
>TRBJ1-1|few|TRBV6-5|-
CASSYSSRGEAFF
TGTGCCAGCAGTTACTCGAGCCGAGGTGAAGCTTTCTTT
>TRBJ2-5|-|TRBV20-1|-
CSATGLNQETQYF
TGCAGTGCAACCGGACTCAACCAAGAGACCCAGTACTTC
>TRBJ2-7|few|TRBV4-1|-
CASSQEQGLRVFGQYF
TGCGCCAGCAGCCAAGAACAGGGACTTCGGGTCTTCGGGCAGTACTTC
>TRBJ1-1|-|TRBV20-1|TRBD1
CSARLLSPTGETEAFF
TGCAGTGCTAGGCTCCTCTCTCCCACAGGGGAAACTGAAGCTTTCTTT
>TRBJ2-7|few|TRBV4-2|TRBD1
CASSQPGTGFSYEQYF
TGTGCCAGCAGCCAACCCGGGACAGGGTTCTCCTACGAGCAGTACTTC
>TRBJ2-5|-|TRBV12-3/TRBV12-4|-
CASSLASGLGSQETQYF
TGTGCCAGCAGTTTAGCCTCCGGCCTGGGCAGCCAAGAGACCCAGTACTTC
>TRBJ2-3|few|TRBV12-3/TRBV12-4|-
CASLPRQGRADTQYF
TGTGCCAGCCTGCCTCGGCAGGGCAGAGCAGATACGCAGTATTTT
>TRBJ1-4|few|TRBV19|TRBD1
CASRDRGGPEKLFF
TGTGCCAGTAGGGACAGGGGAGGTCCTGAAAAACTGTTTTTT